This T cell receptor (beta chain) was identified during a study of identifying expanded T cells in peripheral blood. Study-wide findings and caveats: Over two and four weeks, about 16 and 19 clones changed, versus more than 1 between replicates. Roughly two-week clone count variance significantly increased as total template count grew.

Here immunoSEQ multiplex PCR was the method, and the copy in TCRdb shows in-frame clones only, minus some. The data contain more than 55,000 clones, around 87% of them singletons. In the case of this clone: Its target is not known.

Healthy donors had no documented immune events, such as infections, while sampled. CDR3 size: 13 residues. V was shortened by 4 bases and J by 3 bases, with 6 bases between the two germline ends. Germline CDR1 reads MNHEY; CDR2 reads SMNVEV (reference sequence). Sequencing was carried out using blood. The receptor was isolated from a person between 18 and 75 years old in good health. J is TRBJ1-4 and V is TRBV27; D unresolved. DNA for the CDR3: TGTGCCAGCAGTTACACCCCTAATGAAAAACTGTTTTTT. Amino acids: CASSYTPNEKLFF.